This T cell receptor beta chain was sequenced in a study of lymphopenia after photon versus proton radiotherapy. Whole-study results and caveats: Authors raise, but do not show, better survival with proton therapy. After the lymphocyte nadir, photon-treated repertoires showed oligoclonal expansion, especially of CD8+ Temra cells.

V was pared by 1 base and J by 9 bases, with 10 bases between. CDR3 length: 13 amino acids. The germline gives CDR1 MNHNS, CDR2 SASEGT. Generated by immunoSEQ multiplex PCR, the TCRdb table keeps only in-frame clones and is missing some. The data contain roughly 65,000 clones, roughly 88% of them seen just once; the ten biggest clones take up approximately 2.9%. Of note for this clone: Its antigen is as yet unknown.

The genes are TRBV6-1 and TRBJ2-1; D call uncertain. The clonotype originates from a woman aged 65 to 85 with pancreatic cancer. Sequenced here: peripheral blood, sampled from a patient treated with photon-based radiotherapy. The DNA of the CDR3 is TGTGCCAGCAGTGAAGTAGCCGGGCTTGAGCAGTTCTTC. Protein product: CASSEVAGLEQFF.